The 17 T cell receptor beta chains reported below all come from one sample, sequenced in a study of regulatory T cells in long-lasting Graves disease (dated by TCRdb to the early 2020s). Interpreted using the paper, the time point label stands for: persistent/refractory GD, antithyroid drugs over 5 years with positive TRAb. RNA was extracted from PBMCs in TRIzol for both TCR sequencing and RNA sequencing. Library preparation employed multiplex PCR. The reads were generated on an Illumina HiSeq 4000. To build TCR beta libraries, CDR3 regions were amplified by Arm-PCR using iRepertoire HTBI primers. TCRdb trimmed public reads at Q25 via fastp, called clones via MiXCR and kept in-frame beta chains. Records with the same CDR3 protein are collapsed into one entry carrying the most frequent genes and DNA. This sample lists a few hundred thousand distinct CDR3 sequences; roughly 20% were detected once. The top ten constitute around 30% of the sample.

This material consisted of peripheral blood mononuclear cells (PBMCs), taken when the disease was refractory, from a patient treated with antithyroid drugs. The receptors stem from a woman in her thirties or forties with Graves disease. Donor details come from another sample of the same person, matched by shared clones.

The chain couples TRBV6-2 or TRBV6-3 to TRBJ2-2; no firm D call. Per the germline V gene, CDR1 is MNHEY and CDR2 is SVGEGT. The CDR3 is made up of 16 amino acids. Trimming pared 0 bases from V and 0 bases from J, leaving 8 bases between. The CDR3 sequence: CASSYSGTANTGELFF. The DNA of the CDR3 is TGTGCCAGCAGTTACTCGGGCACGGCGAACACCGGGGAGCTGTTTTTT.

The sample holds many counts of this clonotype. The genes are TRBV28 and TRBJ1-1, with 9 bases matching TRBD1. This CDR3 has 19 amino acids. The J segment lost 3 bases and the V segment lost 5 bases, leaving 19 bases of the junction unmatched. CDR1 and CDR2 (germline): MDHEN, SYDVKM. The CDR3 here is CASSPLRTGVIYGDTEAFF. Here the CDR3 DNA reads TGTGCCAGCAGTCCTCTTAGGACAGGGGTGATATATGGTGACACTGAAGCTTTCTTT.

This clonotype was counted ten times or more. V gene TRBV25-1 combines with J gene TRBJ2-5; the match to TRBD2 covers 10 bases. V gave up 1 base and J gave up 11 bases; unmatched junction bases: 13. The CDR3 sequence is 16 residues long. The germline V gene has CDR1 MGHDK and CDR2 SYGVNS. The CDR3: CASSEWGGRTSGNQYF. The CDR3 coding sequence is TGTGCCAGCAGTGAATGGGGGGGCCGGACTAGCGGAAATCAGTACTTC.

With regard to this clonotype: One end of the junction does not line up with germline, which may come from a read error. The chain couples TRBV9 to TRBJ1-4; D not resolved. The CDR3 loop spans 14 amino acids. Germline CDR1 and CDR2: SGDLS and YYNGEE. DNA for the CDR3: TGTGCCAGCAGCCGAGTTGCAACTAATGAAAAACTGCTTTTT. Translating it yields CASSRVATNEKLLF.

V and J are TRBV9 and TRBJ2-5; possibly TRBD1 for D (5 bases). Germline assignment: CDR1 SGDLS and CDR2 YYNGEE. V lost 0 bases to trimming and J lost 5 bases, with 17 bases between them. The CDR3 spans 16 residues. CDR3 nucleotide sequence: TGTGCCAGCAGCGTAGAGGGGCGGCCGATTTCGGAGACCCAGTACTTC. This codes for CASSVEGRPISETQYF.

This clonotype was observed a few times. The rearrangement uses TRBV25-1 and TRBJ2-7; no clear D. The V gene's germline CDR1 is MGHDK and CDR2 SYGVNS. Trimming left V 4 bases short and J 0 bases short, with 7 bases between. The CDR3 consists of 13 residues. This CDR3 reads CASSVRTSYEQYF. The CDR3 DNA reads as TGTGCCAGCAGTGTAAGGACCTCCTACGAGCAGTACTTC.

This clonotype was seen at least ten times. The J gene is TRBJ2-5, the V gene TRBV28; TRBD2 aligns across 9 bases. Germline lookup yields CDR1 MDHEN and CDR2 SYDVKM. The CDR3 extends over 14 amino acids. The V gene end was trimmed by 4 bases and the J gene end by 4 bases; junction bases not matched to a gene: 4. The CDR3 nucleotides are TGTGCCAGCAGTTCCATAGCGGGAGCAGAGACCCAGTACTTC. Protein: CASSSIAGAETQYF.

This rearrangement joins TRBV9 to TRBJ2-1, with D perhaps matching TRBD2 (6 bases). CDR3 length: 15 amino acids. Germline values: CDR1 SGDLS, CDR2 YYNGEE. The V gene lost 0 bases and the J gene lost 2 bases, with 9 bases spanning the gap. The CDR3 bases are TGTGCCAGCAGCGTAGGGGCTAGCGCCTACAATGAGCAGTTCTTC. Protein product: CASSVGASAYNEQFF.

This clonotype was counted many times. The CDR3 protein is CASSRRQGWKDEKLFF. The CDR3 nucleotides are TGTGCCAGCAGCCGCCGACAGGGATGGAAGGATGAAAAACTGTTTTTT. The V call is TRBV7-9, the J call TRBJ1-4; 7 bases are shared with TRBD1. CDR3 length equals 16 residues. The V and J ends lost 5 bases and 6 bases, in that order; junction bases with no gene match: 12. Germline values: CDR1 SEHNR, CDR2 FQNEAQ (reference sequence).

In regard to this clonotype: Since a much larger clone is just one base distant, this may be a read error. This rearrangement joins TRBV2 to TRBJ2-5; 8 bases map to TRBD2. The V and J ends lost 8 bases and 2 bases, in that order; junction bases with no gene match: 10. CDR1 is SNHLY, CDR2 FYNNEI, per germline. This CDR3 has 15 amino acids. In nucleotides, the CDR3 is TGTGCCAGCGCCCCCGGACTAGCATATCAAGAGACCCAGTACTTC. This encodes CASAPGLAYQETQYF.

This clonotype was seen once. This sequence joins TRBV2 and TRBJ2-3; D is uncertain. The length of the CDR3 is 11 residues. V lost 5 bases to trimming and J lost 10 bases, with 10 bases between them. From germline, CDR1 is SNHLY and CDR2 FYNNEI. The CDR3 coding sequence is TGTGCCAGCAGTTTGCGCGCGTCGCAGTATTTT. Translation: CASSLRASQYF.

This clonotype turned up a few times. The chain employs TRBV6-5 and TRBJ2-7; D possibly corresponds to TRBD2 (5 bases). Trimming took off 0 bases at V and 4 bases at J, with 10 bases between the two ends. This CDR3 contains 14 residues. Germline CDR1 MNHEY, CDR2 SVGAGI. The CDR3 nucleotides read TGTGCCAGCAGTTACTCGAAGGGAGAATACGAGCAGTACTTC. As protein: CASSYSKGEYEQYF.

This clonotype has more than one count but fewer than ten. CDR3 nucleotide sequence: TGTGCCAGCAGTGAAGGCGGGAGACTCCTCCACTTT. This codes for CASSEGGRLLHF. The chain carries TRBV6-1 and TRBJ1-6, with D unclear. Germline-derived CDR1 and CDR2 are MNHNS and SASEGT. Between the trimmed V and J ends, which lost 1 base and 15 bases, there was a span of 10 bases. This CDR3 is 12 amino acids long.

The chain is built from TRBV4-2 and TRBJ1-3; D remains ambiguous. In germline, CDR1 is LGHNA, CDR2 YNFKEQ. Trimming removed 1 base from V and 8 bases from J, with 12 bases in between. This CDR3 region has 14 residues. The CDR3 DNA reads as TGTGCCAGCAGCCAAGGATCGCAGTCCCACACCATATATTTT. Amino acid sequence: CASSQGSQSHTIYF.

This clonotype was detected only a few times. Possible read error: a much larger clone is one base away. The CDR3 DNA is TGTGCCAGCAAGTGGGACAGGGGCTCCTACGAGCAGTACTTC. It encodes CASKWDRGSYEQYF. The chain combines TRBV28 with TRBJ2-7; 10 bases are shared with TRBD1. Per the germline V gene, CDR1 is MDHEN and CDR2 is SYDVKM. V gave up 7 bases and J gave up 0 bases; unmatched junction bases: 3. This CDR3 has 14 amino acids.

This clonotype was observed many times. J is TRBJ2-5 and V is TRBV11-2; 10 bases align to TRBD1. V dropped 3 bases and J dropped 3; count of bases not matched to a gene: 4. The V gene's germline CDR1 is SGHAT and CDR2 FQNNGV. The CDR3 is made up of 15 amino acids. CDR3 sequence reads: CASSLGQGWEETQYF. The CDR3 DNA reads as TGTGCCAGCAGCTTGGGACAGGGGTGGGAAGAGACCCAGTACTTC. The full variable domain, its missing parts supplied by reference TRBV11-2 and TRBJ2-5, is EAGVAQSPRYKIIEKRQSVAFWCNPISGHATLYWYQQILGQGPKLLIQFQNNGVVDDSQLPKDRFSAERLKGVDSTLKIQPAKLEDSAVYLCASSLGQGWEETQYFGPGTRLLVL.

The chain couples TRBV5-1 to TRBJ2-7; TRBD2 agrees at 13 bases. J gave up 4 bases and V 4 bases, and 14 bases lay outside the gene matches. This CDR3 has 18 residues. Germline V gives CDR1 SGHRS, CDR2 YFSETQ. CDR3 sequence reads: CASSLPEPGLAGRYEQYF. The CDR3 DNA sequence: TGCGCCAGCAGCCTACCGGAGCCGGGACTAGCGGGACGGTACGAGCAGTACTTC.